The T cell receptor (beta chain) under discussion was sequenced for a study of T cell changes during pregnancy in multiple sclerosis. Germline V lookup: CDR1 SGHNT, CDR2 YYREEE (reference sequence). The CDR3 consists of 15 residues. V dropped 6 bases and J dropped 5 bases, with 17 bases sitting between them. Generated by immunoSEQ multiplex PCR, the TCRdb table keeps only in-frame clones and is missing some. In the table there are tens of thousands of clones, approximately 90% of which are singletons. The sample in question was CD4+ T cells from peripheral blood mononuclear cells, obtained in the first trimester of pregnancy. The rearrangement uses TRBV5-4 and TRBJ2-2; D perhaps matches TRBD2 (6 bases). This sequence was found in a female donor in good health, enrolled as a control in a pregnancy study. CDR3: CASTQRAGGTGELFF. CDR3 coding DNA: TGTGCCAGCACCCAGCGAGCGGGCGGGACCGGGGAGCTGTTTTTT.